These T cell receptor beta chains were read from a single sample in a study of blood T cell repertoires in COVID-19. Measured with immunoSEQ multiplex PCR; TCRdb has only the in-frame clones, and not every one. Of about 300,000 clones in the sample, roughly 86% were seen once. Material: peripheral blood. All receptors derive from an older man with acute or convalescent COVID-19. CDR3s include the opening cysteine and the closing phenylalanine or tryptophan. The order of the fields is D gene, V gene, clone size, J gene, CDR3 DNA, CDR3 protein. The D gene is left open where the match is weak. Clone size is given for some rows only: seen once, a few or many times, or a class if the clone is expanded.

TRBD1,TRBV5-1,-,TRBJ2-7,TGCGCCAGCAGCGCGTCGGGACAGGACTACGAGCAGTACTTC,CASSASGQDYEQYF
TRBD1,TRBV3-1/TRBV3-2,once,TRBJ1-5,TGTGCCAGCAGCCAAGGACCAGGGGGCCATCGGCCCCAGCATTTT,CASSQGPGGHRPQHF
-,TRBV28,-,TRBJ2-7,TGTGCCAGCAGTTTGATAGCGTTGGACGAGCAGTACTTC,CASSLIALDEQYF
TRBD1,TRBV19,-,TRBJ1-4,TGTGCCAGTAGCCGGGACAGGGAGATTCGTTATGAAAAACTGTTTTTT,CASSRDREIRYEKLFF
TRBD2,TRBV19,-,TRBJ2-5,TGTGCCAGTACTTCTAGCGGGGGGAGAGATGAGACCCAGTACTTC,CASTSSGGRDETQYF
TRBD2,TRBV27,once,TRBJ2-7,TGTGCCAGCAGGGAGGGGACTAGCGGGGGCCGCGAGCAGTACTTC,CASREGTSGGREQYF
-,TRBV6-5,-,TRBJ1-2,TGTGCCAGCATTAAGTGGGGGGGTAACTATGGCTACACCTTC,CASIKWGGNYGYTF
-,TRBV5-4,-,TRBJ2-4,TGTGCCAGCAGCACCGGACAGGCCAAAAACATTCAGTACTTC,CASSTGQAKNIQYF
TRBD2,TRBV7-3,-,TRBJ2-7,TGTGCCAGCAGCTTAGTTGGCGGGGGGCACGAGCAGTACTTC,CASSLVGGGHEQYF
-,TRBV19,-,TRBJ1-5,TGTGCCAGTAGTCGGCACAGCCGGGGAGGGAGCAATCAGCCCCAGCATTTT,CASSRHSRGGSNQPQHF
TRBD2,TRBV7-8,-,TRBJ2-3,TGTGCCAGCAGTAAACTAGCGGGGGGACGCACAGATACGCAGTATTTT,CASSKLAGGRTDTQYF
-,TRBV18,-,TRBJ2-5,TGTGCCAGCTCACGGGCCCAAGAGACCCAGTACTTC,CASSRAQETQYF
TRBD1,TRBV19,-,TRBJ1-3,TGTGCCAGTACCGCCTCGACAGGGTCTGGAAACACCATATATTTT,CASTASTGSGNTIYF
-,TRBV24-1,-,TRBJ2-3,TGTGCCACCAGTGATTTCCCGAGCACAGATACGCAGTATTTT,CATSDFPSTDTQYF
TRBD2,TRBV28,-,TRBJ2-7,TGTGCCAGCAGTCCCCAAGCCCTGGGACTAGCGGGAGGAGACTACGAGCAGTACTTC,CASSPQALGLAGGDYEQYF
-,TRBV12-3/TRBV12-4,-,TRBJ2-7,TGTGCCAGCAGTTTCGGTAACGAGCAGTACTTC,CASSFGNEQYF
-,TRBV9,-,TRBJ2-3,TGTGCCAGCAGCGCAGGACTGGATACGCAGTATTTT,CASSAGLDTQYF
-,TRBV12-3/TRBV12-4,-,TRBJ2-7,TGTGCCAGCAGTTTTGTTGGACATCAGTACTTC,CASSFVGHQYF
-,TRBV6-2/TRBV6-3,-,TRBJ2-7,TGTGCCAGCAGTTTGACCGGGGGTTCCTACGAGCAGTACTTC,CASSLTGGSYEQYF
-,TRBV28,once,TRBJ1-2,TGTGCCAGCAGTTCCCCGGTCTATGGCTACACCTTC,CASSSPVYGYTF
-,TRBV7-2,-,TRBJ1-3,TGTGCCAGCAGCTTGATGTACAGGGCTGGAAACACCATATATTTT,CASSLMYRAGNTIYF
TRBD2,TRBV5-1,-,TRBJ2-2,TGCGCCAGCGGCCTAGCGGGAGCCGGCACCGGGGAGCTGTTTTTT,CASGLAGAGTGELFF
-,TRBV3-1/TRBV3-2,-,TRBJ1-1,TGTGCCAGCAGCCGATGGAGGGCCCCTGAAGCTTTCTTT,CASSRWRAPEAFF
TRBD1,TRBV6-1,-,TRBJ1-6,TGTGCCAGCAGTGAAGCGACAGGGCAGCGGTCACCCCTCCACTTT,CASSEATGQRSPLHF
TRBD1,TRBV2,-,TRBJ1-5,TGTGCCAGCATGAACAGGGGGAATCAGCCCCAGCATTTT,CASMNRGNQPQHF
-,TRBV5-5,-,TRBJ2-7,TGTGCCAGCACCTCCCCGAGCTCCTACGAGCAGTACTTC,CASTSPSSYEQYF
TRBD2,TRBV5-1,-,TRBJ2-1,TGCGCCAGCAGCCCGCCTGCGGGAGGGCCTCTAAATGAGCAGTTCTTC,CASSPPAGGPLNEQFF
-,TRBV19,-,TRBJ1-2,TGTGCCAGTAGTATAAACCCTCACGCTAAACAGGGAAACTATGGCTACACCTTC,CASSINPHAKQGNYGYTF
-,TRBV21-1,-,TRBJ2-1,TGTGCCAGCAGCAAAGATGAGGCGGCGGGAGCCTACAATGAGCAGTTCTTC,CASSKDEAAGAYNEQFF
-,TRBV19,-,TRBJ1-5,TGTGCCAGTAGTCCCCTTTTGGAGGGTAATCAGCCCCAGCATTTT,CASSPLLEGNQPQHF
TRBD2,TRBV7-2,-,TRBJ2-5,TGTGCCAGCAGCTTACACTTTCTAGCGGGGGCCCGGGAGACCCAGTACTTC,CASSLHFLAGARETQYF
-,TRBV7-2,-,TRBJ2-2,TGTGCCAGCAGCTTAGGGGCGTCGAACACCGGGGAGCTGTTTTTT,CASSLGASNTGELFF
-,TRBV7-2,-,TRBJ1-2,TGTGCCAGCAGCCTTTCCCCGGGGGACTATGGCTACACCTTC,CASSLSPGDYGYTF